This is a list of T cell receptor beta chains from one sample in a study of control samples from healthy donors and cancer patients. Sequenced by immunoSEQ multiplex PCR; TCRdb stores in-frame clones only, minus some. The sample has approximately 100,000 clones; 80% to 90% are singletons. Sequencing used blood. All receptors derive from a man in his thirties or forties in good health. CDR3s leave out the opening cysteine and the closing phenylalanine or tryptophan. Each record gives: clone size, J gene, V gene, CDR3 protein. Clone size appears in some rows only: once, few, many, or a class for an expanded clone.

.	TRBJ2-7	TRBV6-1	ASSEGKARLYEQY
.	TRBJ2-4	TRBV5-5	ASSLGIGWDIQY
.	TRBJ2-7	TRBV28	ASRKVGPYEQY
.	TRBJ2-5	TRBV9	ASSVGLAGDGETQY
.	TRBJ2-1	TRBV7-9	ASSRKLDNEQF
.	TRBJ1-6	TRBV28	ASSLLIQGNNSPLH
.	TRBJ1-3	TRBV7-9	ASRYDRGPGNTIY
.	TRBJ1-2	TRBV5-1	ASSLAGANYGYT
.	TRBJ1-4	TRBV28	ASSLLEKLF
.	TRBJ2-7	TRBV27	ASRRGGSSYEQY
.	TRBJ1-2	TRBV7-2	ASSLTAAGGYGYT
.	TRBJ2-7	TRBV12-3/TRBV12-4	ARTGPSYEQY
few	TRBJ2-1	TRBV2	ASSALVWGNEQF
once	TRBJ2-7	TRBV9	ASSVAGGRAYEQY
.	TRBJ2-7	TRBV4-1	ASSQDRDRTSYEQY
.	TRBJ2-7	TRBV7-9	ASSPTGFYEQY
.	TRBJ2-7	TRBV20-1	SASGASSYEQY
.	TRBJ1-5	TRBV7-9	ASSHRNSGRDQPQH
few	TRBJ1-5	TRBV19	ASSPGPGGNQPQH
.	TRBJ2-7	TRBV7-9	ASSFFSTGSDEQY
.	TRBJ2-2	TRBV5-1	ASSLGGQGWELF
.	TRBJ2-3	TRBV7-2	ASSPYGDTQY
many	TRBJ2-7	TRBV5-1	ASSLGLAGAYEQY